This T cell receptor beta chain appears in the sequencing data of a study of cytomegalovirus exposure and HLA in healthy donors. The PCR had 60 Vbeta and 13 Jbeta primers. Libraries were prepared by immunoSEQ multiplex PCR; TCRdb keeps only in-frame clonotypes and omits some of them. The profile shows tens of thousands of clones, about 80% of them singletons. This CDR3 spans 16 amino acids. CDR1 is LGHNA and CDR2 is YSLEER in the germline V gene. V was trimmed by 0 bases and J by 3 bases, leaving 11 bases between them. The clonotype comes from a man in his forties or fifties in good health and CMV-seronegative. The rearrangement uses TRBV4-3 and TRBJ1-4; no definite D call. The sequenced sample was PBMCs. The CDR3: CASSQDRGFANEKLFF. The CDR3 region has the DNA TGCGCCAGCAGCCAAGATAGAGGGTTCGCTAATGAAAAACTGTTTTTT.